This TCR beta chain derives from a study of glioma-infiltrating T cells. Study-level points and caveats: Above-expected tissue-blood divergence occurred in all gliomas, most in low-grade ones. Very few CDR3 sequences were shared between tissue and blood.

This clonotype was observed once. The antigen is undetermined. Relative to the germline gene, one junction end is altered; a read error may explain this. CDR3 size: 15 residues. Germline V gives CDR1 DFQATT, CDR2 SNEGSKA (reference sequence). Using RNA template, CDR3s of TCR alpha and beta were amplified with iRepertoire arm-PCR. TCRdb passed the multiplex PCR reads through MiXCR, listing each CDR3 protein once. The repertoire includes roughly 350,000 distinct CDR3 sequences, about 40% of them detected once, and 12% sits in the top ten. The J gene is TRBJ2-4, the V gene TRBV20-1, with D maybe TRBD1 (6 bases). The TCR comes from a human donor with low-grade glioma or glioblastoma, undergoing nonglioma brain surgery, or in good health (not recorded which). The sequenced material came from glioma tissue, nonneoplastic brain tissue, or PBMCs (not recorded which). The DNA for the CDR3 is TGCAGTGCTGCAGAGGGGGTTCTAGCCAGAAACATTCAGTACTTC. Protein sequence: CSAAEGVLARNIQYF.